This T cell receptor beta chain was captured by sequencing in a study of blood T cell repertoires in COVID-19. Study at large: The study drew acute and convalescent COVID-19 samples from the United States, Italy and Spain. Nucleic acid was either cDNA or gDNA, and it came from T cells, B-cell-depleted T cells, or PBMCs.

Germline loops: CDR1 KGHDR, CDR2 SFDVKD. This CDR3 has 13 amino acids. Trimming pared 2 bases from V and 4 bases from J, leaving 4 bases between. As processed by the authors: Nucleated cell number was recorded as an estimate derived from reference gene primer amplification. The method was immunoSEQ multiplex PCR; TCRdb's version includes in-frame clones alone and lacks a portion of them. That table furnishes V, J and clone size, whereas the DNA furnished D and trimming. The table shows about 300,000 clones, with around 87% occurring only once. The TCR comes from a man in his 70s with acute or convalescent COVID-19. Sequencing was done on a sample of peripheral blood. The chain uses TRBV24-1 and TRBJ2-2; D is ambiguous. DNA for the CDR3: TGTGCCACCAGTGATTCAGTCACCGGGGAGCTGTTTTTT. Translating gives CATSDSVTGELFF.